This T cell receptor (beta chain) appears in the sequencing data of a study of Graves' ophthalmopathy and Graves' hyperthyroidism. Across the study: Peripheral blood sampling preceded any treatment and occurred at initial diagnosis.

The CDR3 length is 13 residues. Trimming shortened V by 4 bases and J by 4 bases, and 7 bases separated the two germline ends. Germline lookup yields CDR1 KGHDR and CDR2 SFDVKD. Clinical symptoms, serum thyroxine, TRAb, thyroid ultrasound and orbital computed tomography determined diagnosis. This clonotype has a count of ten or more. Its antigen is unknown. Amplification from RNA transcripts yielded the TCR beta CDR3 regions. The authors performed first-round RT-PCR with HTBI primers and then a second-round multiplex PCR. TCRdb reanalysed the multiplex PCR reads using MiXCR and keeps one entry per CDR3 protein. The sample includes about 220,000 distinct CDR3 sequences, roughly 21% of them seen just once. General study findings and limits: A 13-signature model separated ophthalmopathy from stable hyperthyroidism, 85% to 90% sensitivity, roughly 80% specificity.

The sequenced sample consisted of peripheral blood. This sequence joins TRBV24-1 and TRBJ1-3; no reliable D call. The source is a woman aged 45-65 years with Graves' ophthalmopathy. In DNA form, the CDR3 reads TGTGCCACCAGTGACTCTATCGGAAACACCATATATTTT. Protein: CATSDSIGNTIYF.